This entry features one TCR beta chain sequence. Its antigen is as yet unknown. V was pared by 4 bases and J by 4 bases, with 11 bases between. The CDR3 spans 13 residues. Germline CDR1 is MNHEY and CDR2 is SVGEGT. This sample was included in a study of post-analysis software for immune sequencing data. As for the study in general: Patients had relapsing-remitting, secondary progressive or progressive-relapsing multiple sclerosis; some lacked subtype. The study's findings and limits: Patients showed TRBV5-6, TRBV5-1 and TRBV20-1 among four to six TRBV segments more frequent than in controls. Relative to controls, patients with multiple sclerosis showed significantly lower normalized Chao1 diversity.

Prepared libraries of TCR beta cDNA carried unique molecular identifiers. When about 1 to 11 million T cells were used, they gave some 540,000 cDNA molecules. TCRdb called the PCR reads again in MiXCR, with one record for every CDR3 protein. Of about 800,000 distinct CDR3 sequences listed, 25% to 30% are singletons. The chain joins TRBV6-2 or TRBV6-3 to TRBJ2-7, with D possibly matching TRBD2 (5 bases). Sequencing was carried out using blood. The TCR was taken from a girl aged 10 to 17 with multiple sclerosis. The CDR3: CASSFGLGYEQYF. The DNA of the CDR3 is TGTGCCAGCAGTTTCGGACTGGGATACGAGCAGTACTTC.